This is a list of T cell receptor beta chains from one sample in a study of blood T cell repertoires in COVID-19. Produced via immunoSEQ multiplex PCR; TCRdb's table is partial and in-frame only. Of around 210,000 clones in the sample, 70% to 90% were seen once. The sequenced material came from peripheral blood. These receptors all come from a man between 45 and 60 years old with COVID-19, enrolled during active disease. Both conserved end residues are part of each CDR3. The D gene is left open where the match is weak. Size tells how often a clone was seen (once, few, many) or the class of an expanded clone, and some rows leave it out.

clone size | J gene | D gene | V gene | CDR3 protein | CDR3 DNA
. | TRBJ1-2 | TRBD1 | TRBV6-5 | CASSPGQVYGYTF | TGTGCCAGCAGTCCCGGACAGGTCTATGGCTACACCTTC
. | TRBJ1-5 | . | TRBV6-5 | CASGPTGSNQPQHF | TGTGCCAGCGGACCTACAGGTAGCAATCAGCCCCAGCATTTT
. | TRBJ2-1 | . | TRBV4-3 | CASSQEATPGGFYNEQFF | TGCGCCAGCAGCCAAGAGGCCACCCCGGGGGGCTTTTACAATGAGCAGTTCTTC
. | TRBJ1-2 | . | TRBV5-8 | CASSPRHGGYTF | TGTGCCAGCAGCCCTCGACATGGAGGCTACACCTTC
. | TRBJ1-6 | TRBD1 | TRBV6-6 | CASSSGQVIGTLHF | TGTGCCAGCAGCTCGGGACAGGTGATTGGCACCCTCCACTTT
few | TRBJ1-5 | . | TRBV19 | CASSLQVYSNQPQHF | TGTGCCAGTAGTTTACAGGTTTATAGCAATCAGCCCCAGCATTTT
. | TRBJ2-3 | . | TRBV10-3 | CAISGVPFTDTQYF | TGTGCCATCTCCGGGGTCCCCTTCACAGATACGCAGTATTTT
. | TRBJ1-1 | . | TRBV5-4 | CASSLETEAFF | TGTGCCAGCAGCCTCGAGACTGAAGCTTTCTTT
once | TRBJ1-5 | . | TRBV19 | CASSIEAGDQPQHF | TGTGCCAGTAGTATAGAGGCAGGGGATCAGCCCCAGCATTTT
. | TRBJ1-3 | TRBD1 | TRBV18 | CASSPQRGQALSGNTIYF | TGTGCCAGCTCACCGCAGAGGGGACAGGCCCTCTCTGGAAACACCATATATTTT
. | TRBJ1-4 | . | TRBV29-1 | CSVGGANEKLFF | TGCAGCGTCGGGGGGGCTAATGAAAAACTGTTTTTT
. | TRBJ1-4 | TRBD1 | TRBV2 | CASGGTGNEKLFF | TGTGCCAGTGGAGGGACAGGGAATGAAAAACTGTTTTTT
. | TRBJ1-1 | TRBD1 | TRBV7-2 | CASSLVWTGIEAFF | TGTGCCAGCAGCTTAGTTTGGACAGGGATAGAAGCTTTCTTT
. | TRBJ1-4 | . | TRBV6-5 | CASSTRGREKLFF | TGTGCCAGCAGTACCCGGGGAAGGGAAAAACTGTTTTTT
. | TRBJ2-2 | . | TRBV30 | CAWSTSLRGPGELFF | TGTGCCTGGAGTACGAGTTTGCGAGGTCCAGGGGAGCTGTTTTTT
. | TRBJ2-3 | . | TRBV27 | CASSWTGTYTDTQYF | TGTGCCAGCAGTTGGACGGGGACATACACAGATACGCAGTATTTT
few | TRBJ1-1 | . | TRBV28 | CASSPTGGTPEAFF | TGTGCCAGCAGTCCTACCGGGGGGACCCCTGAAGCTTTCTTT
. | TRBJ2-7 | . | TRBV20-1 | CSARVYEQYF | TGCAGTGCTAGAGTATACGAGCAGTACTTC
. | TRBJ2-5 | TRBD1 | TRBV11-1 | CASSEKTGRSQETQYF | TGTGCCAGCAGCGAAAAGACAGGGCGCTCTCAAGAGACCCAGTACTTC
. | TRBJ2-3 | TRBD1 | TRBV6-5 | CASSPWTGGTDTQYF | TGTGCCAGCAGTCCTTGGACAGGGGGCACAGATACGCAGTATTTT
. | TRBJ1-2 | TRBD1 | TRBV30 | CARGTGASSGYTF | TGTGCCCGAGGGACAGGGGCTTCTAGTGGCTACACCTTC
. | TRBJ2-5 | . | TRBV6-2/TRBV6-3 | CASSSTRVQETQYF | TGTGCCAGCAGTTCCACTAGGGTGCAAGAGACCCAGTACTTC
. | TRBJ1-1 | . | TRBV6-5 | CASSYSEGNTEAFF | TGTGCCAGCAGTTACTCGGAGGGGAACACTGAAGCTTTCTTT
. | TRBJ1-2 | . | TRBV28 | CASSTPDGRVGSYGYTF | TGTGCCAGCAGTACCCCGGATGGCAGGGTGGGTTCGTATGGCTACACCTTC
. | TRBJ2-5 | . | TRBV15 | CATSRTEVQETQYF | TGTGCCACCAGCAGGACAGAAGTACAAGAGACCCAGTACTTC
. | TRBJ2-7 | . | TRBV28 | CASSLAGESSYEQYF | TGTGCCAGCAGTCTGGCCGGGGAGTCCTCCTACGAGCAGTACTTC
. | TRBJ1-1 | . | TRBV7-2 | CASSKQGGYTEAFF | TGTGCCAGCAGCAAACAGGGCGGTTACACTGAAGCTTTCTTT
. | TRBJ2-7 | . | TRBV21-1 | CASSKHWGPYEQYF | TGTGCCAGCAGCAAGCATTGGGGCCCTTACGAGCAGTACTTC
. | TRBJ2-3 | . | TRBV30 | CAWSGLGGSTDTQYF | TGTGCCTGGAGTGGGTTAGGGGGTAGCACAGATACGCAGTATTTT
. | TRBJ1-1 | . | TRBV3-1/TRBV3-2 | CASSHLGGNTEAFF | TGTGCCAGCAGCCATTTGGGGGGGAACACTGAAGCTTTCTTT
. | TRBJ1-3 | . | TRBV20-1 | CSASNSRTSGNTIYF | TGCAGTGCTAGTAATTCAAGGACTTCTGGAAACACCATATATTTT
. | TRBJ1-4 | TRBD1 | TRBV3-1/TRBV3-2 | CASSQSGTGRGKLFF | TGTGCCAGCAGCCAGTCCGGGACAGGGAGGGGAAAACTGTTTTTT
. | TRBJ2-7 | TRBD1 | TRBV10-3 | CAISEGNRGPYEQYF | TGTGCCATCAGTGAGGGTAACAGGGGACCCTACGAGCAGTACTTC
. | TRBJ1-5 | TRBD1 | TRBV6-2/TRBV6-3 | CASSYRSGFTGGSNQPQHF | TGTGCCAGCAGTTACCGCTCGGGATTCACAGGGGGGTCCAATCAGCCCCAGCATTTT
. | TRBJ1-6 | TRBD1 | TRBV6-5 | CASSYARTGRSPLHF | TGTGCCAGCAGTTACGCACGGACAGGGCGGTCACCCCTCCACTTT
few | TRBJ2-7 | . | TRBV5-1 | CASSFGSYEQYF | TGCGCCAGCAGCTTCGGGTCCTACGAGCAGTACTTC
. | TRBJ1-3 | . | TRBV5-1 | CASSLMLEGPGNTIYF | TGCGCCAGCAGCTTGATGTTGGAGGGACCCGGAAACACCATATATTTT
. | TRBJ2-2 | . | TRBV30 | CAWGTRGAAGTGELFF | TGTGCCTGGGGTACCCGGGGGGCCGCAGGCACCGGGGAGCTGTTTTTT
. | TRBJ1-1 | TRBD1 | TRBV29-1 | CSVEPWTGNTEAFF | TGCAGCGTTGAACCGTGGACAGGCAACACTGAAGCTTTCTTT
. | TRBJ1-1 | . | TRBV4-2 | CASSRGEIGNTEAFF | TGTGCCAGCAGCCGGGGGGAAATCGGGAACACTGAAGCTTTCTTT
. | TRBJ1-2 | . | TRBV6-4 | CASSDSTGYGYTF | TGTGCCAGCAGTGACTCGACGGGATATGGCTACACCTTC
. | TRBJ2-1 | TRBD2 | TRBV15 | CATSRNRLAGGYNEQFF | TGTGCCACCAGCAGAAACCGACTAGCGGGGGGGTACAATGAGCAGTTCTTC
. | TRBJ1-1 | TRBD1 | TRBV4-1 | CASSPWTGLNTEAFF | TGCGCCAGCAGCCCCTGGACAGGGTTGAACACTGAAGCTTTCTTT
. | TRBJ1-2 | TRBD1 | TRBV27 | CASSLTGNYGYTF | TGTGCCAGCAGTCTGACAGGGAACTATGGCTACACCTTC
. | TRBJ2-1 | TRBD1 | TRBV27 | CASSLRRQGYNEQFF | TGTGCCAGCAGTTTGCGACGACAGGGCTACAATGAGCAGTTCTTC
once | TRBJ1-6 | . | TRBV9 | CASSVTTDSPLHF | TGTGCCAGCAGCGTAACCACGGATTCACCCCTCCACTTT
. | TRBJ1-1 | . | TRBV10-3 | CAIGAGANTEAFF | TGTGCCATCGGGGCAGGGGCCAACACTGAAGCTTTCTTT
. | TRBJ1-5 | . | TRBV5-5 | CASSPWAGQPQHF | TGTGCCAGCAGCCCATGGGCGGGGCAGCCCCAGCATTTT
. | TRBJ2-7 | . | TRBV2 | CATGRQPYEQYF | TGTGCCACCGGACGACAGCCCTACGAGCAGTACTTC
. | TRBJ2-5 | . | TRBV24-1 | CATSDRGTATWETQYF | TGTGCCACCAGTGACCGGGGGACTGCCACCTGGGAGACCCAGTACTTC
. | TRBJ1-6 | . | TRBV3-1/TRBV3-2 | CASSQHPGSTNSPLHF | TGTGCCAGCAGCCAACACCCCGGGTCAACAAATTCACCCCTCCACTTT
. | TRBJ2-5 | TRBD2 | TRBV6-2/TRBV6-3 | CASSFSGGQETQYF | TGTGCCAGCAGTTTTTCGGGGGGACAAGAGACCCAGTACTTC
. | TRBJ1-2 | TRBD1 | TRBV18 | CASSPPATGAKANYGYTF | TGTGCCAGCTCACCCCCGGCGACAGGGGCAAAAGCTAACTATGGCTACACCTTC
once | TRBJ1-1 | TRBD1 | TRBV6-4 | CASSVGTGNTEAFF | TGTGCCAGCAGTGTCGGGACAGGGAACACTGAAGCTTTCTTT